This record looks at one T cell receptor beta chain sequence and its context. The antigen is unknown. This sample stems from a study of shared clonotypes between healthy human individuals. Findings of the study overall: It was expected that sequencing depth would affect clonotype sharing among donors. Memory subsets had estimated richness that was generally smaller than that of naive subsets.

Using immunoSEQ multiplex PCR, the repertoire was profiled, and TCRdb retains in-frame clones only, with some absent. The sample has about 1.1 million clones; 60% to 85% are singletons. The CDR3 spans 14 residues. Germline lookup yields CDR1 MDHEN and CDR2 SYDVKM. The V end lost 3 bases, the J end lost 4 bases, and 13 bases lay between the germline ends. The receptor was derived from a man between 18 and 29 years old in good health. Some clones in this sample may be carry-over from other donors' samples. The sample consisted of memory CD4+ T cells from PBMCs. Subset here: CD45RA-negative fraction. The rearrangement uses TRBV28 and TRBJ2-7; tentative D call: TRBD2 (5 bases). For the CDR3, the DNA is TGTGCCAGCAGTTTGGCGGGTGGAAGATACGAGCAGTACTTC. Its protein product is CASSLAGGRYEQYF.